The subject of this entry is one TCR beta chain. These data originate in a study of OX40 agonist ivuxolimab in advanced cancers. Clones were sequenced by immunoSEQ multiplex PCR, and TCRdb holds only the in-frame ones, with some missing. There are tens of thousands of clones in the sample; approximately 78% occur only once, and 1.9% lies in the top ten. Germline CDR1 and CDR2: PRHDT and FYEKMQ (reference sequence). The V gene end was trimmed by 4 bases and the J gene end by 1 base; junction bases not matched to a gene: 2. This CDR3 region has 14 residues. The genes are TRBV13 and TRBJ2-7; 9 bases map to TRBD2. The clonotype originates from an adult with an advanced solid tumor such as melanoma, head and neck, liver or kidney cancer. Sequencing was performed on CD4+ or CD8+ T cells sorted from blood, taken in a trial of the OX40 agonist ivuxolimab. The CDR3 nucleotides read TGTGCCAGCAGCTCGCGGGAGGGGTCCTACGAGCAGTACTTC. Translating gives CASSSREGSYEQYF.